This TCR beta chain came from a study of vaccination and CD4 T cells after COVID-19. Treatment indicated: roughly 10-day PBMC culture with coronavirus spike peptide pools or control peptides (ViraFEST assay). The positive PCR dates, which preceded the US Alpha, Beta and Delta variants, fell between March and December 2020. As to this clonotype: Its antigen remains unknown.

The CDR3 has 14 amino acids. V was shortened by 0 bases and J by 6 bases, with 11 bases between the two germline ends. Germline V gene data show CDR1 as MNHEY and CDR2 as SVGAGI. Oncomine TCR Beta short-read sequencing was applied to DNA from cultured CD4+ T cells. The source of extracted genomic DNA was cultured CD4+ T cells. Each CDR3 protein gets one entry after TCRdb re-called the PCR reads with MiXCR. The sample consists of 4,000 to 5,000 distinct CDR3 sequences, 37% of them appearing once. The sequencing used CD4+ T cells from blood, cultured in vitro, collected after SARS-CoV-2 vaccination. This clonotype originated in a human donor who had recovered from COVID-19. The rearrangement links TRBV6-5 to TRBJ1-1; no definite D call. CDR3 region: CASSYSRRHPEAFF. CDR3 in DNA: TGTGCCAGCAGTTACTCTCGTCGACACCCTGAAGCTTTCTTT.